These 2 T cell receptor beta chains came from one sample sequenced in a study of cytomegalovirus exposure and HLA in healthy donors. Primers: 60 Vbeta forward and 13 Jbeta reverse. Sequencing was performed with immunoSEQ multiplex PCR; in TCRdb, only in-frame clones are kept and a portion is missing. The sample holds about 210,000 clones, approximately 86% seen once. Sequenced input: PBMCs. The origin of the receptors is a woman in her 30s in good health and CMV-seronegative.

This clone was observed a handful of times. V and J are TRBV2 and TRBJ2-7; 8 nucleotides line up with TRBD2. V lost 6 bases to trimming and J lost 5 bases; unmatched junction nucleotides: 12. Germline-derived CDR1 and CDR2 are SNHLY and FYNNEI. This CDR3 is 15 amino acids long. The CDR3 DNA is TGTGCCAGCAGCGGTTACCGGGGGGGCCGAGACGAGCAGTACTTC. It is translated as CASSGYRGGRDEQYF.

The gene calls are TRBV6-1 and TRBJ2-7, with TRBD2 matching over 8 bases. The germline V gene encodes CDR1 MNHNS and CDR2 SASEGT. This CDR3 contains 14 residues. Trimming removed 7 bases from V and 3 bases from J; junction bases left unmatched: 8. CDR3: CASTRAGVDYEQYF. In DNA, the CDR3 is TGTGCCAGCACCAGAGCGGGAGTGGACTACGAGCAGTACTTC.